What follows describes a single T cell receptor (beta chain). The antigen it recognizes is unknown. Per-base quality was not reported, and no clone a single base away is much larger than it. The data are from a study of blood T cell repertoires in COVID-19 (TCRdb year 2020). Study-level background: Collaborator samples came from the United States, Italy and Spain and covered acute and convalescent phases of COVID-19. HLA class I and class II types, where available, came from metadata supplied by the sample provider rather than from assay-based typing. Nearly every sample came with metadata listing a de-identified subject ID, COVID-19 status, age in years and sex. Samples were obtained from the ongoing ImmuneRACE study (first 160 participants) and from 1,254 subjects provided by 6 global collaborators. A freely available public database, intended as a resource for researchers studying the immune response to SARS-CoV-2, is where the repertoires were released. The material from the prospective study consisted of cDNA or gDNA derived from T cells, B-cell-depleted T cells, or PBMCs. The dataset comprised deeply sampled blood TCRbeta repertoires from subjects exposed to, actively infected with, or recovered from COVID-19. Overall study results and their limits: The amount of clinical and demographic metadata varied by source and participant and was provided uncurated.

One collaborating source in Seattle enrolled patients while the patients were actively infected and followed the patients over time throughout the course of disease. Whole blood was collected in K2EDTA tubes by collaborating institutions according to the institutions' own protocols. For TCRbeta analysis, collaborators shipped samples as frozen whole blood, isolated PBMCs, or DNA extracted from either of those sample types. Per the germline V gene, MNHEY is the CDR1 and SVGAGI is the CDR2. Clipping removes 6 bases from V and 5 bases from J, with 11 as the unmatched junction base count. CDR3 length: 15 amino acids, cysteine to phenylalanine. Only CDR3 DNA is held: 45 bases, read in frame from base 1. The immunoSEQ Assay, a bias-controlled multiplex PCR, was used to amplify TCRbeta CDR3 regions from genomic DNA. Per the source publication's procedure: Within the assay, amplification of reference gene primers was used to estimate how many nucleated cells each sample contained. To quantify the absolute abundance of each unique TCRbeta CDR3 rearrangement, sequence reads were collapsed and filtered. For each sample, productive Simpson clonality was calculated as the square root of Simpson's diversity index across productive rearrangements. TCRdb took this table from immuneACCESS and kept in-frame rearrangements with V and J called. Such tables lack part of the clones; where checked against another copy, unresolved V genes explain under half of the gap, and the rest is unexplained. Clonal size and the V and J genes are those of that table, whereas D and trimming came from the DNA. The sample profile shows roughly 280,000 clones; about 88% of them were found once. Roughly 12% of the sample belongs to the ten largest clones.

The sequence was collected from a woman in her twenties or thirties with COVID-19, enrolled during active disease. The V and J genes are TRBV6-5 and TRBJ1-1; a stretch of 8 junction bases matches TRBD1. The source material was peripheral blood. The DNA is as follows: TGTGCCAGCAGATCTCAGGGGGCGGTAAATACTGAAGCTTTCTTT. This yields the protein CASRSQGAVNTEAFF.